This TCR beta chain was sequenced for a study of high-grade serous ovarian cancer treatment subgroups. Tumor tissue was taken before any definitive surgery or chemotherapy was given. Libraries were prepared by immunoSEQ multiplex PCR; TCRdb keeps only in-frame clonotypes and omits some of them. The sample records around 37,000 clones, 79% being singletons. J lost 4 bases, V lost 6 bases, and 11 bases had no gene match. The CDR3 length is 17 residues. The germline CDR1 and CDR2 sequences are LNHDA and SQIVND (reference sequence). General study results and limits: Repertoire similarity ranged roughly 0.1 to 0.85 between tumors of one patient.

Worth noting for this clone: Its target is not known.

This receptor was taken from a human donor with high-grade serous ovarian cancer. The genes are TRBV19 and TRBJ2-6, with 8 bases fitting TRBD1. The sample taken for sequencing was tumor tissue. The CDR3 DNA follows: TGTGCCAGTAGCGCGGACAGGGTCCGAGGGGGGGCCAACGTCCTGACTTTC. It is translated as CASSADRVRGGANVLTF.